Sequencing of this T cell receptor (beta chain) was carried out in a study of T cells after posttransplantation cyclophosphamide. CDR1 SEHNR and CDR2 FQNEAQ come from the germline V gene (reference sequence). There are 17 residues in the CDR3. Notes on the study in general: Donor CD8+ memory clones often dominated recipient blood repertoires at later times.

This clone was observed many times. Its antigen is undetermined. Repertoires were generated with immunoSEQ multiplex PCR, while TCRdb's copy carries only in-frame clones and drops some. The sample contains tens of thousands of clones, none occurring once; under 7% lies in the top ten. The TCR comes from a woman in her forties or fifties in good health and a related stem cell transplant donor. Sequenced input: PBMCs. The chain couples TRBV7-9 to TRBJ1-1, with 12 bases that match TRBD1. Written as DNA, the CDR3 is TGTGCAAGTCGCTCCGGGACAGGGGGCCTCGGGAACACTGAAGCTTTCTTT. It specifies CASRSGTGGLGNTEAFF.